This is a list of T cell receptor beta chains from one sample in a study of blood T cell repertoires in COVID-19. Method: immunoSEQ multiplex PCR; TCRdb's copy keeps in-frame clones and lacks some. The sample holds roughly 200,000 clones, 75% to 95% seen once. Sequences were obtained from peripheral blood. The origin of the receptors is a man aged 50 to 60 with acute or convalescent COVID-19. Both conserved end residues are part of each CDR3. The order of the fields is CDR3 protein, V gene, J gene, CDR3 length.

CASSPRTRNYEQYF,TRBV19,TRBJ2-7,14
CASRRRQPTDTQYF,TRBV27,TRBJ2-3,14
CASSAGQGVAFF,TRBV7-3,TRBJ1-1,12
CASSLALWTENTEAFF,TRBV7-9,TRBJ1-1,16
CASTPLQGGVTEAFF,TRBV19,TRBJ1-1,15
CASSLGGASGYEQYF,TRBV7-2,TRBJ2-7,15
CASSPVRTDTEAFF,TRBV7-2,TRBJ1-1,14
CASSYSLGLAGSNEQFF,TRBV6-2/TRBV6-3,TRBJ2-1,17
CASRLGQYSNQPQHF,TRBV5-8,TRBJ1-5,15
CASSEDSGYEQYF,TRBV6-1,TRBJ2-7,13
CASSFAGSNYGYTF,TRBV28,TRBJ1-2,14